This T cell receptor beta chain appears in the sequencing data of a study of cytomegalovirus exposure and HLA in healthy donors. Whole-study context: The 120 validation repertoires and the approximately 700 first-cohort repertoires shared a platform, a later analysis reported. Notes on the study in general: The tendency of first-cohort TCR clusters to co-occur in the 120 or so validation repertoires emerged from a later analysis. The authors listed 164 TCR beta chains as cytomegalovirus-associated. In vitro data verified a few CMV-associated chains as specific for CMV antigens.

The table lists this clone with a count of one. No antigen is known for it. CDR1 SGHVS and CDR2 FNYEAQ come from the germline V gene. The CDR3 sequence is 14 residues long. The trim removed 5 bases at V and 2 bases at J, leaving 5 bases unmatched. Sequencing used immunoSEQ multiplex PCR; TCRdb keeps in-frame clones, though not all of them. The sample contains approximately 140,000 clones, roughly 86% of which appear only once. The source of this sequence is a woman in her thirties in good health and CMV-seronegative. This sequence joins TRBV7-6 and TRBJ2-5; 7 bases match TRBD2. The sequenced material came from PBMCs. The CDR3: CASSGGVKQETQYF. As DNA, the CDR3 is TGTGCCAGCAGCGGGGGGGTGAAACAAGAGACCCAGTACTTC. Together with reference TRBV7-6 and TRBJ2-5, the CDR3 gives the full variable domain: GAGVSQSPRYKVTKRGQDVALRCDPISGHVSLYWYRQALGQGPEFLTYFNYEAQQDKSGLPNDRFSAERPEGSISTLTIQRTEQRDSAMYRCASSGGVKQETQYFGPGTRLLVL.